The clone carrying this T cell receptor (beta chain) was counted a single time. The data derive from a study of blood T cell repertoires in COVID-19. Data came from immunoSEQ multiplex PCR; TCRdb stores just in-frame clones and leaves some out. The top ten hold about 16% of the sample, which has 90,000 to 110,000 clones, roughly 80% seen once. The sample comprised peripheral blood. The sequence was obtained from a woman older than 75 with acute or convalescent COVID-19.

CDR3 protein: CASSSAGTGYGYTF. CDR3 coding DNA: TGTGCCAGCAGTTCTGCCGGGACAGGGTATGGCTACACCTTC. The V gene is TRBV28, the J gene TRBJ1-2; 9 bases are shared with TRBD1. The trim removed 4 bases at V and 5 bases at J, leaving 5 bases unmatched. CDR3 size: 14 residues. Germline CDR1 MDHEN, CDR2 SYDVKM.